This entry features one TCR beta chain sequence. The table came from immunoSEQ multiplex PCR; TCRdb's copy has only in-frame clones and leaves some out. The top ten clones hold under 5% of a sample with 200,000 to 300,000 clones, 80% to 90% of them seen once. This entry belongs to a study of blood T cell repertoires in COVID-19. Study overall: Collection of acute and convalescent COVID-19 samples took place in the United States, Italy and Spain. The cDNA or gDNA used as material had been derived from T cells, B-cell-depleted T cells, or PBMCs.

The CDR3 spans 14 residues. Germline V gene sequence: CDR1 MNHNY, CDR2 SVGAGI (reference sequence). V lost 6 bases, J lost 6 bases, and 15 bases lay in between. The sequence derives from a man aged 60 to 69 with acute or convalescent COVID-19. This chain uses TRBV6-6 with TRBJ2-4, with D perhaps TRBD2 (7 bases). Sequencing was carried out using peripheral blood. CDR3 sequence (DNA): TGTGCCAGCAGAAGGGGGGGTGGCCGAAACATTCAGTACTTC. Its translation is CASRRGGGRNIQYF.